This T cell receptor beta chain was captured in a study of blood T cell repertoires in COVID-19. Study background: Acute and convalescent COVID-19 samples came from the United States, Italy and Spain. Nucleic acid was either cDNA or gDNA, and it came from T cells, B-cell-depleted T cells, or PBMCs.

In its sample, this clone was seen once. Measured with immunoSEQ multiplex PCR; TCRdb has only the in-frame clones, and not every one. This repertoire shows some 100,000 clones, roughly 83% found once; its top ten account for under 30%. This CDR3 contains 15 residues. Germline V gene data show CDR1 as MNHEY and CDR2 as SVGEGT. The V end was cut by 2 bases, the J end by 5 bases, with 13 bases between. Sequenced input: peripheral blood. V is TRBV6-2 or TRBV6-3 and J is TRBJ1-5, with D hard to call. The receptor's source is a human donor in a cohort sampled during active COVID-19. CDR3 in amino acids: CASSYEDGAYQPQHF. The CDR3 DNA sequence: TGTGCCAGCAGTTACGAAGACGGAGCGTATCAGCCCCAGCATTTT.